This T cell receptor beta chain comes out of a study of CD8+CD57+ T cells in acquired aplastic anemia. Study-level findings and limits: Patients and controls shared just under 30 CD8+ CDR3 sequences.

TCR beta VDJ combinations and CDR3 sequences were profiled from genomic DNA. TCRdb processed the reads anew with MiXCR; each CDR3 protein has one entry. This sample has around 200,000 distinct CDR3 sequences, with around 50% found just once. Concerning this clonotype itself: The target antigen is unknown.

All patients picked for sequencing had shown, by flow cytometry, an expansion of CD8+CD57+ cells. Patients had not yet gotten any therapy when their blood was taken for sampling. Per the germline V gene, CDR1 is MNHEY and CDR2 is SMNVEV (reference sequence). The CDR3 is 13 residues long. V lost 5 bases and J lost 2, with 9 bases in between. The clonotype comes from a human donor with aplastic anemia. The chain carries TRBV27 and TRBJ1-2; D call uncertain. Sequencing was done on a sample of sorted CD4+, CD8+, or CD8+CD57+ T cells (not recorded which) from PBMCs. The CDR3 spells CASSNGNNYGYTF. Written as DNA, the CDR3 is TGTGCCAGCAGTAACGGAAACAACTATGGCTACACCTTC.